This entry lists 29 T cell receptor beta chains sequenced from one sample in a study of chemoradiotherapy in HPV16-positive cancers. Only in-frame clones appear in the TCRdb table, and some are missing; sequencing was by immunoSEQ multiplex PCR. The repertoire holds around 25,000 clones, with over 85% as singletons. The sequencing used blood, collected from a patient who underwent chemoradiotherapy. These receptors originate from a human donor with HPV-associated anogenital cancer.

This chain uses TRBV7-3 with TRBJ2-3; maybe TRBD1 (6 bases). The CDR3 has 16 residues. CDR1 is SGHTA, CDR2 FQGTGA, per germline. V lost 1 base, J lost 1 base, and 12 bases lay in between. In nucleotides, the CDR3 is TGTGCCAGCAGCTTAAATCAGGGGCACGGCACAGATACGCAGTATTTT. It specifies CASSLNQGHGTDTQYF.

The V call is TRBV5-1, the J call TRBJ2-2; D might be TRBD1 (5 bases). V was trimmed by 0 bases and J by 6 bases, leaving 12 bases between them. CDR3 length: 15 residues. Per the germline V gene, CDR1 is SGHRS and CDR2 is YFSETQ. The CDR3 is CASSLAGHVPGELFF. The CDR3 nucleotides read TGCGCCAGCAGCTTGGCCGGACACGTACCCGGGGAGCTGTTTTTT.

V gene TRBV10-3 combines with J gene TRBJ2-7; tentative D call: TRBD1 (5 bases). The CDR3 spans 12 residues. The V gene lost 3 bases and the J gene lost 2 bases, with 5 bases spanning the gap. Germline V gives CDR1 ENHRY, CDR2 SYGVKD. As DNA, the CDR3 is TGTGCCATCAGTGAACAGGCCTACGAGCAGTACTTC. It specifies CAISEQAYEQYF.

The chain carries TRBV7-9 and TRBJ1-4, with D possibly TRBD1 on 5 matching bases. The CDR3 consists of 15 residues. With 5 bases removed from V and 8 bases from J, the gap between germline ends came to 18 bases. From germline, CDR1 is SEHNR and CDR2 FQNEAQ (reference sequence). In DNA form, the CDR3 reads TGTGCCAGCAGCCAGTCGAGCATGGGGGAAGAAAAACTGTTTTTT. This sequence encodes CASSQSSMGEEKLFF.

The chain recombines TRBV6-6 with TRBJ1-5; D not resolved. V shed 6 bases and J shed 0 bases, with 9 bases lying between them. The CDR3 extends over 14 amino acids. Germline CDR1 is MNHNY and CDR2 is SVGAGI (reference sequence). The CDR3 spells CASSLVDSNQPQHF. The CDR3 coding sequence is TGTGCCAGCAGCCTCGTGGATAGCAATCAGCCCCAGCATTTT.

The chain couples TRBV7-9 to TRBJ2-7; D may be TRBD1 (5 bases). The CDR3 is 13 residues long. Per germline, CDR1 SEHNR and CDR2 FQNEAQ (reference sequence). CDR3 in amino acids: CSSGQSSSYEQYF. CDR3 in DNA: TGTTCCTCCGGACAATCTAGCTCCTACGAGCAGTACTTC.

This chain uses TRBV30 with TRBJ1-2; tentatively, D is TRBD1 (6 bases). V was shortened by 3 bases and J by 0 bases, with 14 bases between the two germline ends. Germline-derived CDR1 and CDR2 are GTSNPN and SVGIG (reference sequence). This CDR3 is built from 15 residues. The CDR3 bases are TGTGCCTGGAGCCCGATGGACAGAGCTAACTATGGCTACACCTTC. Translation gives CAWSPMDRANYGYTF.

In this sample, this clone turned up once. This chain connects TRBV28 to TRBJ2-7, with TRBD1 matching 9 bases. V trimming: 6 bases; J trimming: 4 bases; junction bases outside the gene matches: 7. Per germline, CDR1 MDHEN and CDR2 SYDVKM. CDR3 length equals 14 residues. CDR3 DNA: TGTGCCAGCAGAACCGGGACAGGGTGGTACGAGCAGTACTTC. This sequence encodes CASRTGTGWYEQYF.

The chain is built from TRBV18 and TRBJ2-5; D unresolved. Trimming cost V 1 base and J 3 bases, with 9 bases left between them. The germline CDR1 and CDR2 sequences are KGHSH and LQKENI. The CDR3 length is 14 residues. CDR3 bases: TGTGCCAGCTCACCACTAACCAGTGAAGAGACCCAGTACTTC. As protein: CASSPLTSEETQYF.

The chain uses TRBV27 and TRBJ2-7, with 7 bases matching TRBD2. This CDR3 has 15 amino acids. V shed 5 bases and J 5 bases; nucleotides not matched to a gene: 12. CDR1 is MNHEY and CDR2 is SMNVEV in the germline V gene (reference sequence). The CDR3 here is CASSPWGGRGNEQYF. The CDR3 DNA is TGTGCCAGCAGTCCCTGGGGGGGAAGAGGCAACGAGCAGTACTTC.

The chain links TRBV5-6 to TRBJ1-1; D may be TRBD1 (5 bases). V was cut by 1 base and J by 4 bases, with 11 bases left in between. There are 14 residues in the CDR3. Per the germline V gene, CDR1 is SGHDT and CDR2 is YYEEEE. CDR3 sequence: CASSLQGGSTEAFF. The DNA of the CDR3 is TGTGCCAGCAGCTTGCAGGGTGGGAGCACTGAAGCTTTCTTT. Drawing the rest from reference TRBV5-6 and TRBJ1-1, the complete variable domain is DAGVTQSPTHLIKTRGQQVTLRCSPKSGHDTVSWYQQALGQGPQFIFQYYEEEERQRGNFPDRFSGHQFPNYSSELNVNALLLGDSALYLCASSLQGGSTEAFFGQGTRLTVV.

This chain connects TRBV4-3 to TRBJ2-2, with D tentatively TRBD1 or TRBD2 (6 bases each). CDR3 length equals 17 residues. Trimming removed 3 bases from V and 1 base from J, with 15 bases in between. Looked up from germline, CDR1 is LGHNA and CDR2 is YSLEER. CDR3: CASSQGGQSMNTGELFF. In DNA, the CDR3 is TGCGCCAGCAGCCAGGGGGGCCAGTCTATGAACACCGGGGAGCTGTTTTTT.

The V gene is TRBV10-3, the J gene TRBJ2-2; weak D call: TRBD2 (6 bases). Germline loops: CDR1 ENHRY, CDR2 SYGVKD. V was pared by 0 bases and J by 10 bases, with 18 bases between. This CDR3 is built from 16 residues. CDR3 protein: CAISESTRDPSEELFF. The CDR3 coding sequence is TGTGCCATCAGTGAGTCGACGCGGGACCCCTCGGAGGAGCTGTTTTTT.

The rearrangement joins TRBV4-2 to TRBJ1-2, with D perhaps matching TRBD1 (6 bases). V was clipped by 1 base and J by 2 bases, with 14 bases between them. The length of the CDR3 is 16 residues. Germline CDR1 and CDR2: LGHNA and YNFKEQ. The CDR3 DNA reads as TGTGCCAGCAGCCAAGTTGGGGGGGACACGAACTATGGCTACACCTTC. Protein sequence: CASSQVGGDTNYGYTF.

The chain employs TRBV10-3 and TRBJ1-1, with unresolved D. V shed 6 bases and J shed 3 bases, with 14 bases lying between them. This CDR3 region has 14 residues. Germline loops: CDR1 ENHRY, CDR2 SYGVKD. The CDR3 reads CAISRTGEDTEAFF. As DNA, the CDR3 is TGTGCCATCAGCCGTACGGGCGAGGACACTGAAGCTTTCTTT.

V gene TRBV6-6 combines with J gene TRBJ1-2; 10 bases agree with TRBD1. The J segment lost 5 bases and the V segment lost 6 bases, leaving 6 bases of the junction unmatched. The CDR3 runs to 14 residues. Looked up from germline, CDR1 is MNHNY and CDR2 is SVGAGI (reference sequence). The CDR3 loop reads CASSLTGGLYGYTF. The CDR3 DNA is TGTGCCAGCAGCCTGACAGGGGGCTTGTATGGCTACACCTTC.

In this sample, this clone turned up a few times. The J gene is TRBJ1-3, the V gene TRBV5-1; 8 nucleotides align to TRBD1. The CDR3 spans 15 residues. Per germline, CDR1 SGHRS and CDR2 YFSETQ. After removal of 1 base from V and 2 bases from J, the junction contained 2 bases not matched to a gene. The CDR3 is CASSLSTGAGNTIYF. The CDR3 coding sequence is TGCGCCAGCAGCTTGTCGACAGGGGCTGGAAACACCATATATTTT.

CDR3 residues: CASSSPQGTDTQYF. For the CDR3, the DNA is TGTGCCAGCAGCTCTCCACAGGGCACAGATACGCAGTATTTT. This sequence joins TRBV5-5 and TRBJ2-3; D is possibly TRBD1 (5 bases). Germline-derived CDR1 and CDR2 are SGHKS and YYEKEE (reference sequence). V shed 3 bases and J shed 1 base, with 9 bases lying between them. This CDR3 contains 14 residues.

The chain has TRBV18 and TRBJ1-2; D gene ambiguous. Germline CDR1 is KGHSH and CDR2 is LQKENI. Trimming cost V 3 bases and J 5 bases, with 16 bases left between them. This CDR3 is 15 amino acids long. The CDR3 sequence: CASSPVEASVYGYTF. Here the CDR3 DNA reads TGTGCCAGCTCACCGGTTGAGGCTTCTGTTTATGGCTACACCTTC.

The V and J genes are TRBV30 and TRBJ2-5, with D perhaps TRBD1 (7 bases). Germline loops: CDR1 GTSNPN, CDR2 SVGIG (reference sequence). V was cut by 1 base and J by 1 base, with 10 bases left in between. This CDR3 is 14 amino acids long. As DNA, the CDR3 is TGTGCCTGGAGTGGGGGGGACAGCCAAGAGACCCAGTACTTC. Translation: CAWSGGDSQETQYF.

This chain uses TRBV6-4 with TRBJ2-3; 7 positions agree with TRBD2. Per germline, CDR1 MRHNA and CDR2 SNTAGT. V lost 2 bases, J lost 5 bases, and 7 bases stayed unmatched. CDR3 size: 15 residues. CDR3 DNA: TGTGCCAGCAGTGACGGTGGCGGGAGACTAGATACGCAGTATTTT. It is translated as CASSDGGGRLDTQYF.

The chain has TRBV30 and TRBJ2-7; D possibly uses TRBD1 or TRBD2 (6 bases each). In germline, CDR1 is GTSNPN, CDR2 SVGIG (reference sequence). Trimming took 0 bases from V and 3 from J, leaving 12 bases between them. The CDR3 has 14 amino acids. CDR3 loop: CAWSVGRGGYEQYF. CDR3 DNA sequence: TGTGCCTGGAGTGTAGGCAGGGGAGGCTACGAGCAGTACTTC.

V usage is TRBV30 and J usage is TRBJ2-3; 10 positions agree with TRBD1. Trimming removed 4 bases from V and 4 bases from J; junction bases left unmatched: 8. CDR1 is GTSNPN, CDR2 SVGIG, per germline (reference sequence). The CDR3 runs to 15 residues. Written as DNA, the CDR3 is TGTGCCTGGACCACCGGGACAGGGGTGTCAGATACGCAGTATTTT. It codes for CAWTTGTGVSDTQYF.

This clone was picked up one time. The V call is TRBV18, the J call TRBJ2-5; 8 nucleotides align to TRBD1. Germline V CDR1 and CDR2: KGHSH, LQKENI. V trimming: 3 bases; J trimming: 4 bases; junction bases outside the gene matches: 13. This CDR3 has 17 residues. The CDR3 protein is CASSPLDQGALRETQYF. The CDR3 DNA is TGTGCCAGCTCACCGCTAGATCAGGGGGCTTTACGAGAGACCCAGTACTTC.

Notes on this clone: At one end, the junction sequence differs from germline, possibly due to a read error. The gene calls are TRBV6-5 and TRBJ2-7; maybe TRBD2 (6 bases). This CDR3 region has 12 residues. The germline CDR1 and CDR2 sequences are MNHEY and SVGAGI. The CDR3 sequence is CASSHWGDLLTF. The CDR3 DNA sequence: TGTGCCAGCAGCCACTGGGGGGACCTTCTTACCTTC.

This sequence joins TRBV18 and TRBJ1-1, with D unresolved. CDR1 and CDR2 (germline): KGHSH, LQKENI. The CDR3 is 13 residues long. V was pared by 3 bases and J by 2 bases, with 7 bases between. The CDR3 loop is CASSPQDNTEAFF. In DNA, the CDR3 is TGTGCCAGCTCACCCCAGGACAACACTGAAGCTTTCTTT.

The J gene is TRBJ2-2, the V gene TRBV7-3; 11 bases agree with TRBD1. The CDR3 consists of 17 residues. J was trimmed by 7 bases and V by 5 bases; bases with no gene match: 12. Germline V gene lookup returns CDR1 SGHTA and CDR2 FQGTGA. The CDR3 nucleotides read TGTGCCAGCAGCCCCCGGGGACAGGGGGTTTATGGCGGGGAGCTGTTTTTT. Translation gives CASSPRGQGVYGGELFF. The full variable domain, rest sourced from reference TRBV7-3 and TRBJ2-2, is GAGVSQTPSNKVTEKGKYVELRCDPISGHTALYWYRQSLGQGPEFLIYFQGTGAADDSGLPNDRFFAVRPEGSVSTLKIQRTERGDSAVYLCASSPRGQGVYGGELFFGEGSRLTVL.

V and J are TRBV29-1 and TRBJ1-1; the match to TRBD1 covers 12 bases. Trimming took 5 bases from V and 2 from J; bases not matched to a gene: 6. Germline-derived CDR1 and CDR2 are SQVTM and ANQGSEA. The CDR3 loop spans 15 amino acids. The CDR3 here is CSVSPGQGANTEAFF. CDR3 DNA sequence: TGCAGCGTTTCTCCGGGACAGGGGGCCAACACTGAAGCTTTCTTT.

V gene TRBV2 combines with J gene TRBJ2-3; tentatively, D is TRBD1 (6 bases). CDR1 is SNHLY, CDR2 FYNNEI, per germline. V was trimmed by 6 bases and J by 13 bases, leaving 17 bases between them. This CDR3 comprises 12 residues. The chain's CDR3 is CASRDQGPSEYF. The CDR3 DNA reads as TGTGCCAGCAGGGATCAGGGGCCTAGTGAGTATTTT. Complete variable domain (other parts from reference TRBV2 and TRBJ2-3): EPEVTQTPSHQVTQMGQEVILRCVPISNHLYFYWYRQILGQKVEFLVSFYNNEISEKSEIFDDQFSVERPDGSNFTLKIRSTKLEDSAMYFCASRDQGPSEYFGPGTRLTVL.